This T cell receptor (beta chain) was recorded in a study of molecular identifiers for immune sequencing clone quantification. Details on this clonotype: Being one base from a much bigger clone, this may be a read error.

One entry per CDR3 protein, called by TCRdb with MiXCR from the PCR reads. The sample lists roughly 100,000 distinct CDR3 sequences, about 32% occurring once. CDR3 length: 13 residues. The V and J ends lost 3 bases and 8 bases respectively, with 11 bases between them. The germline CDR1 and CDR2 sequences are SGHTA and FQGNSA. The chain employs TRBV7-2 and TRBJ2-1; weak D call: TRBD2 (6 bases). Input material: naive CD8+ T cells from blood, with Jurkat cell RNA spiked in. Subset given: FACS-sorted CD8+CD4-CCR7+CD45RA+ naive T cells. The TCR sequence derives from a human donor in good health. Some libraries in this study had Jurkat cell RNA spiked in. The CDR3 DNA follows: TGTGCCAGCAGCTTTCGCGGGGACGATGAGCAGTTCTTC. Translation gives CASSFRGDDEQFF.